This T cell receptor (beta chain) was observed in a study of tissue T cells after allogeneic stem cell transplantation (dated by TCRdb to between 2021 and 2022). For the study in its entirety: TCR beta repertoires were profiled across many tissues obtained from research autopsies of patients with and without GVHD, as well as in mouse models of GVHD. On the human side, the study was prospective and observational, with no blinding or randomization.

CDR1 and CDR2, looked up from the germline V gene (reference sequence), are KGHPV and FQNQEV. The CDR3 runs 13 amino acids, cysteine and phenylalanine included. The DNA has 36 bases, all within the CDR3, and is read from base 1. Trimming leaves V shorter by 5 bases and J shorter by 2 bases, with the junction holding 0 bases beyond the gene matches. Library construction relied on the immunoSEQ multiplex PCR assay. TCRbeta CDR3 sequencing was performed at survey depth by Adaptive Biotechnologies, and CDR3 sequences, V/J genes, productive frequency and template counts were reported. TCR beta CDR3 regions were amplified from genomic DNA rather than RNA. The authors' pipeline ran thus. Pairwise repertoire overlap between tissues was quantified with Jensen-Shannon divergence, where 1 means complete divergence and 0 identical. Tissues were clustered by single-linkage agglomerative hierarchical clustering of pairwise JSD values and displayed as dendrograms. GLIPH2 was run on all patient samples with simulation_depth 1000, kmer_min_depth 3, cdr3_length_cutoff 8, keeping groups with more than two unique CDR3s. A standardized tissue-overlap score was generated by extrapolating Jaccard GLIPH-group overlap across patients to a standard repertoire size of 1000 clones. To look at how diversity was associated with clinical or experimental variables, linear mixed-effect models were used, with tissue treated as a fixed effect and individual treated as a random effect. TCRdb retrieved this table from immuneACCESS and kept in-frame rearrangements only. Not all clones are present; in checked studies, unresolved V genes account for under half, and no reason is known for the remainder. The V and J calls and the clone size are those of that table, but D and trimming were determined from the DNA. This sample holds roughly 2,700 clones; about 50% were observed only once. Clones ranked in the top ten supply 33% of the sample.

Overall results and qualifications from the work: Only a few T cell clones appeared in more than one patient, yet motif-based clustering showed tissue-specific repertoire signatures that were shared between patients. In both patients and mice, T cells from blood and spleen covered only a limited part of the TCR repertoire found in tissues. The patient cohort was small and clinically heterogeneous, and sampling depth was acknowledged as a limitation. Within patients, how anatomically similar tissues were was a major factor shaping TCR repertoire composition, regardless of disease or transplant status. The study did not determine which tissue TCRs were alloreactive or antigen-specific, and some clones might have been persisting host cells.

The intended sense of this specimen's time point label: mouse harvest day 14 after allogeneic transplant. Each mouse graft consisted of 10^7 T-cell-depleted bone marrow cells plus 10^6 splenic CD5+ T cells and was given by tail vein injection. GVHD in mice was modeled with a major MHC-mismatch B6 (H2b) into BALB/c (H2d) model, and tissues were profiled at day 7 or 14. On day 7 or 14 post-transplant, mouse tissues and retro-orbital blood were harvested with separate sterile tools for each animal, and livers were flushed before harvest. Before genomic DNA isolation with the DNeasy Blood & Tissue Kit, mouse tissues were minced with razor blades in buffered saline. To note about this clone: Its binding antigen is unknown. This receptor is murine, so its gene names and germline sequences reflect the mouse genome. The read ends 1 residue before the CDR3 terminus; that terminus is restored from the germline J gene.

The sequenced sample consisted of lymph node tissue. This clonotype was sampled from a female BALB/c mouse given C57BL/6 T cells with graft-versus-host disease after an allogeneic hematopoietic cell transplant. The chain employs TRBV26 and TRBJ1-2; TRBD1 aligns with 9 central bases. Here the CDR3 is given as CASSGTGNSDYTF. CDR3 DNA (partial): TGTGCCAGCAGTGGGACAGGGAACTCCGACTACACC.